The 14 T cell receptor beta chains given below trace back to one sample, sequenced in a study of T cells in Graves' hyperthyroidism and ophthalmopathy. The investigators amplified TCR beta CDR3 regions from RNA transcripts. The TCR CDR3 first-round RT-PCR relied on the HTBI primer set. TCRdb called the multiplex PCR reads again in MiXCR, with one record for every CDR3 protein. The sample has fewer than 650,000 distinct CDR3 sequences; approximately 14% are singletons. Source material: blood. The receptors stem from a woman in her 30s with Graves' hyperthyroidism that later progressed to Graves' ophthalmopathy.

This clonotype was detected only a few times. The chain uses TRBV5-1 and TRBJ2-5; D is uncertain. The germline CDR1 and CDR2 sequences are SGHRS and YFSETQ. The CDR3 is 13 residues long. Trimming cost V 4 bases and J 5 bases, with 12 bases left between them. The CDR3 bases are TGCGCCAGCAGCCTCCATCGGGCGGAGACCCAGTACTTC. This gives the protein CASSLHRAETQYF.

This clonotype was picked up many times. The gene calls are TRBV15 and TRBJ1-2; D ambiguous. The CDR3 length is 13 residues. Germline V gives CDR1 LNHNV, CDR2 YYDKDF (reference sequence). V lost 3 bases, J lost 1 base, and 6 bases lay in between. The CDR3 sequence: CATSSRINYGYTF. In DNA, the CDR3 is TGTGCCACCAGCAGCAGAATTAACTATGGCTACACCTTC.

The chain uses TRBV14 and TRBJ2-1; 7 bases fit TRBD1. Germline assignment: CDR1 SGHDN and CDR2 FVKESK. CDR3 length: 15 residues. J lost 6 bases, V lost 2 bases, and 7 bases had no gene match. CDR3 sequence: CASSQRQGSGNEQFF. The CDR3 coding sequence is TGTGCCAGCAGCCAAAGACAGGGTTCCGGCAATGAGCAGTTCTTC.

The table lists this clonotype with many counts. V is TRBV3-1 and J is TRBJ1-2; D unresolved. CDR3 length: 14 amino acids. Trimming took 2 bases from V and 2 from J, leaving 9 bases between them. Germline V lookup: CDR1 LGHDT, CDR2 YNNKEL (reference sequence). CDR3 sequence (DNA): TGTGCCAGCAGCCAATGGGGAAGGAACTATGGCTACACCTTC. Its translation: CASSQWGRNYGYTF.

This clonotype was picked up many times. The chain is built from TRBV4-1 and TRBJ2-3; D remains unclear. There are 16 residues in the CDR3. Germline assignment: CDR1 MGHRA and CDR2 YSYEKL. The V end was cut by 1 base, the J end by 1 base, with 12 bases between. The CDR3 bases are TGCGCCAGCAGCCAAGGTGGCCACCGGGGCACAGATACGCAGTATTTT. Translating it yields CASSQGGHRGTDTQYF.

The chain couples TRBV24-1 to TRBJ2-2; D gene uncertain. Germline V gene sequence: CDR1 KGHDR, CDR2 SFDVKD. The CDR3 loop spans 12 amino acids. V gave up 9 bases and J gave up 4 bases, with 8 bases separating them. CDR3 sequence reads: CATQVPTGELFF. The DNA of the CDR3 is TGTGCCACCCAGGTTCCCACCGGGGAGCTGTTTTTT.

This clonotype was seen a handful of times. The chain links TRBV2 to TRBJ1-2, with a weak D call TRBD1 (5 bases). The CDR3 loop spans 15 amino acids. Germline V lookup: CDR1 SNHLY, CDR2 FYNNEI. Trimming pared 8 bases from V and 0 bases from J, leaving 16 bases between. CDR3 nucleotide sequence: TGTGCCAGCGCACCGACAGCAGAACCTAACTATGGCTACACCTTC. This translates into CASAPTAEPNYGYTF. Filled out from reference TRBV2 and TRBJ1-2, the complete variable domain reads EPEVTQTPSHQVTQMGQEVILRCVPISNHLYFYWYRQILGQKVEFLVSFYNNEISEKSEIFDDQFSVERPDGSNFTLKIRSTKLEDSAMYFCASAPTAEPNYGYTFGSGTRLTVV.

This clonotype was picked up many times. The genes are TRBV6-2 or TRBV6-3 and TRBJ1-1; no reliable D call. Germline V gene sequence: CDR1 MNHEY, CDR2 SVGEGT. Trimming removed 0 bases from V and 8 bases from J, with 10 bases in between. The CDR3 is 13 residues long. CDR3 coding DNA: TGTGCCAGCAGTTACTCGGTGAGTTCCGAAGCTTTCTTT. This sequence encodes CASSYSVSSEAFF.

This clonotype was detected many times. This chain uses TRBV28 with TRBJ2-1; perhaps TRBD2 as D (6 bases). CDR3 size: 16 residues. Germline assignment: CDR1 MDHEN and CDR2 SYDVKM. V lost 4 bases and J 0 bases, leaving 13 bases between the germline ends. CDR3: CASSSYGSSSYNEQFF. CDR3 bases: TGTGCCAGCAGTTCATACGGGAGTAGCTCCTACAATGAGCAGTTCTTC.

This clonotype appeared many times. The chain uses TRBV29-1 and TRBJ1-1; a possible D gene is TRBD1 (5 bases). Germline V gives CDR1 SQVTM, CDR2 ANQGSEA. The CDR3 has 14 amino acids. The ends were cut back, 4 bases at V and 3 bases at J, with 15 bases in the middle. DNA of the CDR3: TGCAGCGTTGGGTTGACAGCGGGGGACACTGAAGCTTTCTTT. This encodes CSVGLTAGDTEAFF. Full variable domain (missing parts from reference TRBV29-1 and TRBJ1-1): SAVISQKPSRDICQRGTSLTIQCQVDSQVTMMFWYRQQPGQSLTLIATANQGSEATYESGFVIDKFPISRPNLTFSTLTVSNMSPEDSSIYLCSVGLTAGDTEAFFGQGTRLTVV.

J is TRBJ2-2 and V is TRBV12-3 or TRBV12-4, with 8 bases identical to TRBD2. The CDR3 is made up of 16 amino acids. The V segment lost 5 bases and the J segment 8 bases; nucleotides outside the gene matches: 13. As DNA, the CDR3 is TGTGCCAGCAGTCTCCGGATAGCGGGACGGGGAGGGGAGCTGTTTTTT. Translation gives CASSLRIAGRGGELFF.

The table lists this clonotype with a few counts. V is TRBV18 and J is TRBJ1-1, with D perhaps TRBD1 (5 bases). Germline V gene sequence: CDR1 KGHSH, CDR2 LQKENI. V was clipped by 1 base and J by 3 bases, with 9 bases between them. This CDR3 has 14 residues. The CDR3 protein is CASSPQEGDTEAFF. The CDR3 coding sequence is TGTGCCAGCTCACCACAGGAAGGGGACACTGAAGCTTTCTTT.

This clonotype was recorded at least ten times. This chain joins TRBV7-9 and TRBJ1-5; no clear D gene. Germline V gene data show CDR1 as SEHNR and CDR2 as FQNEAQ (reference sequence). V dropped 1 base and J dropped 1 base, with 8 bases sitting between them. This CDR3 has 15 residues. CDR3 DNA sequence: TGTGCCAGCAGCTTAGATACCGCAAGCAATCAGCCCCAGCATTTT. Translated, it gives CASSLDTASNQPQHF.

This clonotype was seen ten or more times. The rearrangement joins TRBV5-8 to TRBJ2-5; TRBD2 matches 12 bases. The CDR3 runs 19 residues. In germline, CDR1 is SGHTS, CDR2 YDEGEE. Losses at the gene ends were 3 bases for V and 2 bases for J; bases not matched to a gene: 14. The CDR3 spells CASSSGLAGYPGGQETQYF. The CDR3, as DNA: TGTGCCAGCAGCTCAGGACTAGCGGGATACCCCGGGGGGCAAGAGACCCAGTACTTC. The variable domain in full, completed from reference TRBV5-8 and TRBJ2-5, reads EAGVTQSPTHLIKTRGQQATLRCSPISGHTSVYWYQQALGLGLQFLLWYDEGEERNRGNFPPRFSGRQFPNYSSELNVNALELEDSALYLCASSSGLAGYPGGQETQYFGPGTRLLVL.